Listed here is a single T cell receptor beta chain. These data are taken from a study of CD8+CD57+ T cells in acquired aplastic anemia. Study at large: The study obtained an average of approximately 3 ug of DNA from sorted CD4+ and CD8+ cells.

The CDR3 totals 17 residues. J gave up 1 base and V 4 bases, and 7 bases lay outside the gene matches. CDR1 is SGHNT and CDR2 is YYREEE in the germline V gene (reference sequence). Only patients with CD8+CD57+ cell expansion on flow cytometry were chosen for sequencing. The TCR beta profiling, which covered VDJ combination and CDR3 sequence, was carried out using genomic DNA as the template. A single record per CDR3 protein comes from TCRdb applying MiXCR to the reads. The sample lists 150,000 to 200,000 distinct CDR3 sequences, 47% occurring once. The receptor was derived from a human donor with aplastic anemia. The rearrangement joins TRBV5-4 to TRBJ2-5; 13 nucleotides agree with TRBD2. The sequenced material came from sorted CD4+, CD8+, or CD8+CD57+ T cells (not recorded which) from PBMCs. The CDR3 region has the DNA TGTGCCAGCAGCGCCACCGGGACTAGCGGGGTCCAAGAGACCCAGTACTTC. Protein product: CASSATGTSGVQETQYF. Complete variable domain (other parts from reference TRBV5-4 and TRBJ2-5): ETGVTQSPTHLIKTRGQQVTLRCSSQSGHNTVSWYQQALGQGPQFIFQYYREEENGRGNFPPRFSGLQFPNYSSELNVNALELDDSALYLCASSATGTSGVQETQYFGPGTRLLVL.